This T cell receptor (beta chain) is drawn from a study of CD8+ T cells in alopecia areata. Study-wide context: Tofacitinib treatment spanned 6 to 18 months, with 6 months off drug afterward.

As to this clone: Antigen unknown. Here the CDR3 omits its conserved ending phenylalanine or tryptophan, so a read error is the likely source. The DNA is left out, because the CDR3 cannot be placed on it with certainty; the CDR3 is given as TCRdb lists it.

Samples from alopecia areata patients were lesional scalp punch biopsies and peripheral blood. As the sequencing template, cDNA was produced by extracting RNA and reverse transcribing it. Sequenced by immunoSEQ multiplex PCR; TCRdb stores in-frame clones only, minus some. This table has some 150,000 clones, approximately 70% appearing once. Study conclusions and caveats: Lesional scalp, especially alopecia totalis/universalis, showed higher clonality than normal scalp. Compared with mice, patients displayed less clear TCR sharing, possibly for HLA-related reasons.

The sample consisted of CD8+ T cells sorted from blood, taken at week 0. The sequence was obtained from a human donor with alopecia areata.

The CDR3 protein is CASEGAVYLL. V and J are TRBV25-1 and TRBJ1-1; the table names TRBD1, a call not compared with the DNA. The CDR3 is 10 residues long, ends included. Looked up from germline, CDR1 is MGHDK and CDR2 is SYGVNS.